These T cell receptor beta chains were read from a single sample in a study of early T cells in non-severe SARS-CoV-2 infection. TCRdb fed the 5' RACE reads into MiXCR, producing one record per CDR3 protein. The sample shows tens of thousands of distinct CDR3 sequences, 3.5% to 4.5% of them seen only once. The sequencing input was whole blood. The receptor source for this set is an adult who was a healthcare worker with PCR-confirmed SARS-CoV-2 infection or an uninfected control (not recorded which). The CDR3 runs from the conserved cysteine through the conserved F or W. The D gene is left open where the match is weak. Some rows mark clone size as missing; the rest say once, few, many or name a class of expanded clone.

d_call,clone_size,j_call,v_call,cdr3_aa,cdr3_nt
NA,many,TRBJ2-3,TRBV18,CASQQGRSTDTQYF,TGTGCCAGCCAACAAGGTCGCAGCACAGATACGCAGTATTTT
NA,many,TRBJ2-1,TRBV7-8,CASGARNEQFF,TGTGCCAGCGGGGCAAGGAATGAGCAGTTCTTC
NA,NA,TRBJ1-2,TRBV19,CASSIDLQGVNYGYTF,TGTGCCAGTAGTATAGATCTACAGGGAGTGAACTATGGCTACACCTTC
NA,few,TRBJ2-2,TRBV7-3,CASSLKALNTGELFF,TGTGCCAGCAGCTTAAAGGCCTTGAACACCGGGGAGCTGTTTTTT
NA,few,TRBJ1-1,TRBV28,CASSFQGGRTEAFF,TGTGCCAGCAGTTTCCAGGGAGGACGGACTGAAGCTTTCTTT
NA,many,TRBJ2-5,TRBV20-1,CSAQLTSRSVDGTQYF,TGCAGTGCCCAACTGACTAGTCGGTCGGTCGATGGGACCCAGTACTTC
TRBD1,many,TRBJ1-2,TRBV13,CASSLGRQGDGYTF,TGTGCCAGCAGCTTAGGCCGGCAGGGGGATGGCTACACCTTC
NA,many,TRBJ1-5,TRBV7-8,CASSLILGGQPQHF,TGTGCCAGCAGCTTAATCTTAGGCGGGCAGCCCCAGCATTTT
NA,many,TRBJ1-5,TRBV5-1,CASSLQPAGSGQPQHF,TGCGCCAGCAGCTTACAACCGGCGGGGTCTGGTCAGCCCCAGCATTTT
NA,many,TRBJ1-5,TRBV12-3/TRBV12-4,CASSLNSEFSNQPQHF,TGTGCCAGCAGTTTGAACAGTGAATTTAGCAATCAGCCCCAGCATTTT
TRBD1,many,TRBJ1-1,TRBV5-1,CASSLGQGSEAFF,TGCGCCAGCAGCTTGGGACAGGGGTCTGAAGCTTTCTTT
NA,NA,TRBJ2-1,TRBV9,CASSVETDNEQFF,TGTGCCAGCAGCGTCGAAACAGACAATGAGCAGTTCTTC
NA,many,TRBJ2-5,TRBV6-2/TRBV6-3,CASSYPRNRAYQETQYF,TGTGCCAGCAGTTACCCCCGGAACAGGGCCTACCAAGAGACCCAGTACTTC
TRBD2,many,TRBJ2-1,TRBV2,CASSAHQWGLAGYNEQFF,TGTGCCAGCAGTGCGCACCAATGGGGGCTAGCGGGCTACAATGAGCAGTTCTTC
NA,many,TRBJ1-1,TRBV6-5,CASRGGGRVNTEAFF,TGTGCCAGCAGGGGAGGGGGGCGAGTGAACACTGAAGCTTTCTTT
NA,many,TRBJ2-5,TRBV12-3/TRBV12-4,CASSYNQETQYF,TGTGCCAGCAGTTACAACCAAGAGACCCAGTACTTC
NA,many,TRBJ2-1,TRBV20-1,CSATIGMSSYNEQFF,TGCAGTGCCACTATCGGCATGAGCTCCTACAATGAGCAGTTCTTC
TRBD1,many,TRBJ1-4,TRBV7-8,CASAPGQGREKLFF,TGTGCCAGCGCCCCCGGACAGGGTCGAGAAAAACTGTTTTTT
NA,many,TRBJ1-1,TRBV2,CASSSLDRSTEAFF,TGTGCCAGCAGTTCCCTGGACAGAAGCACTGAAGCTTTCTTT
NA,few,TRBJ1-1,TRBV9,CASSVHSWGAEVFF,TGTGCCAGCAGCGTACACAGTTGGGGCGCTGAAGTTTTCTTT
NA,NA,TRBJ2-4,TRBV29-1,CSVEGWDSDLAKNIQYF,TGCAGCGTTGAAGGATGGGATAGCGATCTAGCCAAAAACATTCAGTACTTC
NA,many,TRBJ1-1,TRBV18,CASSPLLDTEAFF,TGTGCCAGCTCACCGCTCTTAGACACTGAAGCTTTCTTT
TRBD1,many,TRBJ1-2,TRBV20-1,CSASQTGQGGGYTF,TGCAGTGCTTCTCAGACCGGACAGGGCGGTGGCTACACCTTC
NA,NA,TRBJ1-2,TRBV5-6,CASSLAWLRGYTF,TGTGCCAGCAGCTTGGCTTGGCTCCGTGGCTACACCTTC
NA,many,TRBJ2-5,TRBV11-2,CASSLFGGKETQYF,TGTGCCAGCAGCTTATTTGGGGGGAAGGAGACCCAGTACTTC
NA,many,TRBJ2-5,TRBV4-2,CASRGGLAGVETQYF,TGTGCCAGCAGGGGGGGCCTAGCCGGAGTGGAGACCCAGTACTTC
NA,few,TRBJ1-5,TRBV28,CASSLGSGQPQHF,TGTGCCAGCAGTTTGGGCTCAGGACAGCCCCAGCATTTT
TRBD1,many,TRBJ2-5,TRBV20-1,CSADSTGGWETQYF,TGCAGTGCTGATAGTACAGGGGGCTGGGAGACCCAGTACTTC
NA,many,TRBJ2-7,TRBV11-2,CASSLRVEQYF,TGTGCCAGCAGCTTAAGAGTAGAGCAGTACTTC
TRBD2,NA,TRBJ2-1,TRBV5-1,CASSPPSGRFNEQFF,TGCGCCAGCAGCCCGCCTAGCGGGAGATTCAATGAGCAGTTCTTC
NA,many,TRBJ2-7,TRBV9,CASSVGARALGLYF,TGTGCCAGCAGCGTAGGGGCTAGAGCCCTTGGCCTGTACTTC
NA,medium-sized,TRBJ1-4,TRBV29-1,CSVVLGAGEKLFF,TGCAGCGTTGTTTTAGGGGCAGGTGAAAAACTGTTTTTT
NA,many,TRBJ2-1,TRBV11-2,CASSLSMAISYNEQFF,TGTGCCAGCAGCTTGTCCATGGCTATCTCCTACAATGAGCAGTTCTTC
NA,many,TRBJ2-5,TRBV20-1,CSATLVVQETQYF,TGCAGTGCGACTCTAGTAGTTCAAGAGACCCAGTACTTC
NA,many,TRBJ1-1,TRBV16,CASSQEGGGTEAFF,TGTGCCAGCAGCCAAGAGGGAGGGGGCACTGAAGCTTTCTTT
NA,few,TRBJ2-1,TRBV30,CAWSPHRLEEFF,TGTGCCTGGAGTCCGCACCGACTAGAAGAGTTCTTC
TRBD1,NA,TRBJ2-1,TRBV10-3,CAIMTGVNEQFF,TGTGCCATCATGACAGGGGTTAATGAGCAGTTCTTC
NA,many,TRBJ2-2,TRBV28,CASSPKHRMYTGELFF,TGTGCCAGCAGTCCTAAACACAGGATGTACACCGGGGAGCTGTTTTTT
NA,many,TRBJ2-1,TRBV9,CASSVEGSYNEQFF,TGTGCCAGCAGCGTAGAGGGTTCCTACAATGAGCAGTTCTTC
NA,many,TRBJ2-6,TRBV24-1,CATSAFLGPHSPSGANVLTF,TGTGCCACCAGTGCTTTTTTGGGGCCGCACTCTCCCTCTGGGGCCAACGTCCTGACTTTC
NA,many,TRBJ2-2,TRBV29-1,CSVVTGRIGELFF,TGCAGCGTTGTTACAGGGAGGATCGGGGAGCTGTTTTTT
TRBD1,few,TRBJ1-2,TRBV11-2,CASSLEWGQENYGYTF,TGTGCCAGCAGCTTAGAGTGGGGACAGGAGAACTATGGCTACACCTTC
NA,medium-sized,TRBJ1-3,TRBV20-1,CSAGDMGVNTIYF,TGCAGTGCTGGGGACATGGGAGTAAACACCATATATTTT
NA,NA,TRBJ2-3,TRBV7-2,CASSLSGPDTQYF,TGTGCCAGCAGCTTATCCGGTCCAGATACGCAGTATTTT
NA,many,TRBJ2-7,TRBV27,CASSSADSYEQYF,TGTGCCAGCAGTTCGGCCGATTCCTACGAGCAGTACTTC